This entry features one T cell receptor (beta chain) sequence. The data are from a study of shared clonotypes between healthy human individuals. The authors loaded 150 to 250 ng DNA, roughly 27,000 T cell genomes, into sorted-subset replicate PCRs. Sequencing used immunoSEQ multiplex PCR; TCRdb keeps in-frame clones, though not all of them. The sample lists some 2.1 million clones; around 95% were seen once. The sequencing sample was made of naive CD4+ T cells sorted from blood. The sample's subset: CD45RA+ positively selected. The clonotype originates from a man between 18 and 29 years old in good health.

CDR3 region: CAWTGSYTSSYNEQFF. CDR3 bases: TGTGCCTGGACCGGGTCCTATACGAGCTCCTACAATGAGCAGTTCTTC. This rearrangement joins TRBV30 to TRBJ2-1; D is undetermined. The CDR3 extends over 16 amino acids. The germline CDR1 and CDR2 sequences are GTSNPN and SVGIG (reference sequence). V lost 4 bases and J lost 0, with 16 bases in between.